This is a list of T cell receptor beta chains from one sample in a study of CD8 T cells in ankylosing spondylitis. MiXCR, applied by TCRdb to the 5' RACE reads, yields one record per CDR3 protein. Found here are approximately 350,000 distinct CDR3 sequences, about 15% of them singletons; the top ten hold approximately 0.99%. Sequencing was carried out using blood, either unsorted or a sorted T cell fraction (not recorded which). The receptors derive from a male donor with ankylosing spondylitis or in good health (not recorded which). CDR3s include the opening cysteine and the closing phenylalanine or tryptophan. The D gene is left open where the match is weak. The listing skips clone size in some rows; elsewhere it reads once, few, many or a size class.

clone_size | j_call | d_call | v_call | cdr3_nt | cdr3_aa
few | TRBJ1-2 | TRBD1 | TRBV5-1 | TGCGCCAGCAGCCCTGGGACAGCAAAAGATGGCTACACCTTC | CASSPGTAKDGYTF
few | TRBJ2-5 | NA | TRBV7-9 | TGTGCCAGCGTGGCGGCAGAGACCCAGTACTTC | CASVAAETQYF
NA | TRBJ2-7 | NA | TRBV20-1 | TGCAGTGCCAGCACCACGGGGGCCTACGAGCAGTACTTC | CSASTTGAYEQYF
NA | TRBJ2-7 | NA | TRBV20-1 | TGCAGTGCTAGTGGGCAGGGTGGTGAGCAGTACTTC | CSASGQGGEQYF
NA | TRBJ1-1 | TRBD1 | TRBV5-1 | TGCGCCAGCAGCCCGATTACATCGGGACAGGGTGAAGCTTTCTTT | CASSPITSGQGEAFF
few | TRBJ2-3 | TRBD2 | TRBV9 | TGTGCCAGCAGTGGGCGGGAGTTCCCAGATACGCAGTATTTT | CASSGREFPDTQYF
few | TRBJ2-4 | NA | TRBV11-2 | TGTGCCAGCAGCTCCAATCCGGGACGACCCTATGCGGAAAACATTCAGTACTTC | CASSSNPGRPYAENIQYF
few | TRBJ2-1 | TRBD2 | TRBV5-1 | TGCGCCAGCAGCTTTCAGCGGGGGGGGATCGATGAGCAGTTCTTC | CASSFQRGGIDEQFF
many | TRBJ2-5 | NA | TRBV5-1 | TGCGCCAGCAGCCACCTCCAGGGAGGAGAGACCCAGTACTTC | CASSHLQGGETQYF
many | TRBJ2-4 | TRBD1 | TRBV12-3/TRBV12-4 | TGTGCCAGCAGTTTTGGGGACAGGGGGAACATTCAGTACTTC | CASSFGDRGNIQYF
NA | TRBJ2-1 | TRBD2 | TRBV10-2 | TGCGCCAGCAGTCGGATAAGCGGGAGTTACAATGAGCAGTTCTTC | CASSRISGSYNEQFF
NA | TRBJ2-5 | NA | TRBV19 | TGTGCCAGTAGTATCGGTGTGGCCGGAGAGACCCAGTACTTC | CASSIGVAGETQYF
few | TRBJ1-4 | TRBD1 | TRBV20-1 | TGCAGTGCTAGAGCAGGGGGCGAGGGAAAACTGTTTTTT | CSARAGGEGKLFF
many | TRBJ2-3 | TRBD2 | TRBV5-1 | TGCGCCAGCAGCTCGACTAGCGGGGGGGAAACAGATACGCAGTATTTT | CASSSTSGGETDTQYF
NA | TRBJ2-7 | TRBD1 | TRBV12-3/TRBV12-4 | TGTGCCAGCAGATATGGACAGGGTAAATACGAGCAGTACTTC | CASRYGQGKYEQYF